This section outlines one TCR beta chain sequence together with its context. The target antigen is unknown. CD45RO-negative CD8 cells positively selected for CCR7 made up the naive population, which excluded terminally differentiated effector memory CD45RA+ cells. These data originate in a study of shared clonotypes between healthy human individuals. Looking at the study overall: CD4 naive cells filled three plates per donor, CD4 memory three, CD8 naive two and CD8 memory one. Study-wide results and limits: Sampling used blood alone; tissue repertoires probably differ.

An even split of each subset's genomic DNA across several immunoSEQ plates was performed. As originally analysed: Junction-only immunoSEQ sequences carried no quality scores, so filtering differed. The method was immunoSEQ multiplex PCR; TCRdb's version includes in-frame clones alone and lacks a portion of them. Clone size and V and J calls were adopted from that table, with D and trimming inferred from the DNA. The profile covers about 2,100,000 clones, with approximately 94% appearing a single time and around 1.7% taken by the ten largest. The germline CDR1 and CDR2 sequences are SGDLS and YYNGEE. J was trimmed by 3 bases and V by 4 bases; bases with no gene match: 13. There are 18 residues in the CDR3.

The genes are TRBV9 and TRBJ1-3; TRBD1 agrees at 10 bases. The receptor was isolated from a man aged 18 to 30 in good health. Some clones in this sample may be carry-over from other donors' samples. Sequenced sample: naive CD8+ T cells from PBMCs. The CDR3 bases are TGTGCCAGCAGCCCCGGACCGGGACAGGGGCTGGATGGAAACACCATATATTTT. Amino acids: CASSPGPGQGLDGNTIYF.